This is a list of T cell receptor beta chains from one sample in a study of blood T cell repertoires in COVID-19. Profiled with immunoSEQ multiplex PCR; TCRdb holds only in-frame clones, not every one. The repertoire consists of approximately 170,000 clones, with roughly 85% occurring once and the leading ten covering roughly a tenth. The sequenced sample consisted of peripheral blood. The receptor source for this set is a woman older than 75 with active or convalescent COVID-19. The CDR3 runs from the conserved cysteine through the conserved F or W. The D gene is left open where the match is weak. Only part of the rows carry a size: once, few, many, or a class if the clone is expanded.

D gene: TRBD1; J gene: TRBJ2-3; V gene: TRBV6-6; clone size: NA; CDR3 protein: CASSRQGSDTQYF
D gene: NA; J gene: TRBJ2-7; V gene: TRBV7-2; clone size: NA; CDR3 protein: CASSFATVFYEQYF
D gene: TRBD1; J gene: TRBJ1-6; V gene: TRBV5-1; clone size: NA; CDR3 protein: CASRGQVDYNSPLHF
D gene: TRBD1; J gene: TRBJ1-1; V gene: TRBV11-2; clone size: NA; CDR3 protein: CASSPIDRVTEAFF
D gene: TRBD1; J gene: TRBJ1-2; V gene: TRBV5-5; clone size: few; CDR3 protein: CASSSPGQGYSGYTF
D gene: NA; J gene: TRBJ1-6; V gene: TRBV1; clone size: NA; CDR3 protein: CTSSQDLGPGRNSPLHF
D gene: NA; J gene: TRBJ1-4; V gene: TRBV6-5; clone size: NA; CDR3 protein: CASSYSTETNEKLFF
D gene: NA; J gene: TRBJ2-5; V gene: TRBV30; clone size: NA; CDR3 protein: CAWSSGQPSQETQYF
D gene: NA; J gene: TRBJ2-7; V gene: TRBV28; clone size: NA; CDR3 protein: CASSLGDLASYEQYF
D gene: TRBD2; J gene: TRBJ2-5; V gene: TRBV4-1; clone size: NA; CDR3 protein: CASSQDDRTSGRMETQYF
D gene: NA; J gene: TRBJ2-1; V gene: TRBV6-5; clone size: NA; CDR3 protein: CASRGNDYNEQFF
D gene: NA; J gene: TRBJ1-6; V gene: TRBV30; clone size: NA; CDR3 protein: CAWRGPGKYNSPLHF
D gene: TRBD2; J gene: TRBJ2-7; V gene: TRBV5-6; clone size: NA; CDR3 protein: CASSPTGTSGSLPRF
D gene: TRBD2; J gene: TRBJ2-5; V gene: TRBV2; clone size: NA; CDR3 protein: CASSPPLRGTSGSETQYF
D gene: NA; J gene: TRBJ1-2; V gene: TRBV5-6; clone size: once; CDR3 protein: CASSLGTRNYGYTF
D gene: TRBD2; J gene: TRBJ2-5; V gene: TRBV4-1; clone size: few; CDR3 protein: CASSRPTSGRFEETQYF
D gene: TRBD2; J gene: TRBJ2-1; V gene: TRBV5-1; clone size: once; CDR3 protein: CASSASASGSREQFF
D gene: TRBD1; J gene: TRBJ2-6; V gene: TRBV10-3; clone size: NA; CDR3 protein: CAISPTGTGPSGANVLTF
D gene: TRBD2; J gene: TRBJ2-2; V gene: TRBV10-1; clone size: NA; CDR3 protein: CASKPGLGHNTGELFF
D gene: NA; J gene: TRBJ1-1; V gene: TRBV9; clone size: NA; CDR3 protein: CASSQGMNTEAFF
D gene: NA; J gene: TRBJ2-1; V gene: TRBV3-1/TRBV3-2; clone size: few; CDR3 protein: CASSQANRVFYNEQFF
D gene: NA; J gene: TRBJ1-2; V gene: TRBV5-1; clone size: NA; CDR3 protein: CASSLEPTTYGYTF
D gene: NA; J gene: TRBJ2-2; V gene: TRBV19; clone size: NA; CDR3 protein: CASSTTRTGSGELFF
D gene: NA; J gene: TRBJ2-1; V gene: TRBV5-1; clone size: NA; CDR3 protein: CASSLIPGNEQFF
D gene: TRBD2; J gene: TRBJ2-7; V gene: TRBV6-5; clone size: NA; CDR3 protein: CASTAASGAYEQYF
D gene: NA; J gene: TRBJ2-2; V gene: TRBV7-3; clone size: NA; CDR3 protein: CASRGGVTGELFF
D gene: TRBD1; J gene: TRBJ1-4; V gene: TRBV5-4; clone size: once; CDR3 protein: CASSYLGTGNEKLFF
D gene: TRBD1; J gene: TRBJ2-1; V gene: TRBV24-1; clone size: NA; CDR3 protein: CATSDPGQGENEQFF
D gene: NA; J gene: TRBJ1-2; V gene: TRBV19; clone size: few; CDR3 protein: CASSKSAGTSYGYTF
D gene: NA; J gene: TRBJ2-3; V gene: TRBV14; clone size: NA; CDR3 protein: CASSQASRRATDTQYF
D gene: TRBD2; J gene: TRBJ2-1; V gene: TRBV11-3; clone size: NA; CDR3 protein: CASSLDGAGTSGYNEQFF
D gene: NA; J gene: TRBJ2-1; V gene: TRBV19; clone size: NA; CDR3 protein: CASSILNEQFF
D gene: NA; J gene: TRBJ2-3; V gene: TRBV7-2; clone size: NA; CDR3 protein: CASSLPGNTQYF
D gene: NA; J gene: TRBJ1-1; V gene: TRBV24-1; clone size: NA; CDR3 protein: CATSESGPNTEAFF
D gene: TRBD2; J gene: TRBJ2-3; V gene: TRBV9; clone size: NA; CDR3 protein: CASSVEGGHDTQYF
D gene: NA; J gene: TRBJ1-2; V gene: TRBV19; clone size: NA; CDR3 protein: CATGDYQRYGYTF
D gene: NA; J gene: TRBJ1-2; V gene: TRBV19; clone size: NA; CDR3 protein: CASGDRPGLSGYTF
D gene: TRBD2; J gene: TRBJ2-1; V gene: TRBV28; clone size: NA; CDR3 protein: CASRVAGGTDNEQFF
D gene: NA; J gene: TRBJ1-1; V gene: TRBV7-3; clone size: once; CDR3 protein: CASSLGDQGLNTEAFF
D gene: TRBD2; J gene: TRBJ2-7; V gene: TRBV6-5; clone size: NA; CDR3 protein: CASRILREGPGEQYF
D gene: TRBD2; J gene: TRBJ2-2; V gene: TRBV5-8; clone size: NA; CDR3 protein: CASSLEPSGRSGELFF
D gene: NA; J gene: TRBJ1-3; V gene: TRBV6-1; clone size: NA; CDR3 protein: CASSEGQSSGNTIYF
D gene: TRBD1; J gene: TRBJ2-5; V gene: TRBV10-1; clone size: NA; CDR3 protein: CASSEGGSQETQYF
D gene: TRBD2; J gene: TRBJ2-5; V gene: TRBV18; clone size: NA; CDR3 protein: CASSPQQLAGQETQYF
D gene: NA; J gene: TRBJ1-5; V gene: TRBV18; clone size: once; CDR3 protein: CASSPSGPGQPQHF
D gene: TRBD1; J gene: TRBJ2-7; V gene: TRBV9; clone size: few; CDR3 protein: CASSVEWTGGNEQYF
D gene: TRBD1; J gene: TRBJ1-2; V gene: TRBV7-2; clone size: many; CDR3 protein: CASSLGTVYGYTF
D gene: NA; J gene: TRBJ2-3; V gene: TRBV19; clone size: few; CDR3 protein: CASSIETRAELSTDTQYF
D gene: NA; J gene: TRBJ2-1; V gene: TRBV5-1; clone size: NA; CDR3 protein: CASSFETGAYNEQFF
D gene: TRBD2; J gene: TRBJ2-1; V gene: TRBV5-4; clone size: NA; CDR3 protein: CASSRGSGSRNEQFF
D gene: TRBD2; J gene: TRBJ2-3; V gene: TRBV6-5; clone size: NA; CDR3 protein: CASSYGTSVNTDTQYF
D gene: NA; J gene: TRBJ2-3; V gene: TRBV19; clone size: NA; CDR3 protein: CASSIGGITGDTQYF
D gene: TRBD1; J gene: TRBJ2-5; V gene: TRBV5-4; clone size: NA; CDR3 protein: CASSPRGRERETQYF
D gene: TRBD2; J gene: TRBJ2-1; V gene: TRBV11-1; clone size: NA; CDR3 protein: CASSQRTSGYNEQFF
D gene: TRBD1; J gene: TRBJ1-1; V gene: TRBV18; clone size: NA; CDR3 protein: CASSPRQGMNTEAFF
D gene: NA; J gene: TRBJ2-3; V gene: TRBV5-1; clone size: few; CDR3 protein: CASSRQRADTQYF
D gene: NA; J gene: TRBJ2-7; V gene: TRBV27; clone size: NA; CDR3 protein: CASSFSPGAPYEQYF
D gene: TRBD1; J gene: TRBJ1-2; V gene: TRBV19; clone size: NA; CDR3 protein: CASIKDREEYPNYGYTF
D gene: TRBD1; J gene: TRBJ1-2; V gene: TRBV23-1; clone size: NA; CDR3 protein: CASSLRTGEGYTF
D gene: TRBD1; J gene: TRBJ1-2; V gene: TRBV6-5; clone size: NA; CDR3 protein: CASSYSSRGVRGYTF